This T cell receptor (beta chain) comes out of a study of CD8 T cells in cerebrospinal fluid in Alzheimer's disease. About the research overall: Clonal expansion of CSF T cells was measured with plate-based and droplet-based single-cell sequencing.

This clonotype counts as medium-sized by frequency. Its antigen is as yet unknown. CSF cells were profiled by 10X single-cell V(D)J and 5' expression. TCRdb reprocessed the 10x single-cell sequencing reads, with one entry per CDR3 protein and no DNA. In total, the table holds just under 1,500 distinct CDR3 sequences. Study-level points and caveats: Healthy subjects less often had a clone of at least 3% than Alzheimer's patients.

The CDR3 is made up of 15 amino acids. CDR1 is DFQATT, CDR2 SNEGSKA, per germline (reference sequence). The clonotype was recovered from a human donor with Alzheimer's disease. Source material: cerebrospinal fluid. This chain uses TRBV20-1 with TRBJ2-5; the D call from TCRdb, TRBD2, cannot be confirmed without DNA. The CDR3: CSASGTSGREETQYF.